This T cell receptor beta chain was identified in a study of blood T cell repertoires in COVID-19. Turning to the study itself: There were acute and convalescent COVID-19 samples, and they came from the United States, Italy and Spain.

This CDR3 is 11 amino acids long. Germline CDR1 MNHEY, CDR2 SVGEGT. V lost 2 bases and J lost 13, with 9 bases in between. Produced via immunoSEQ multiplex PCR; TCRdb's table is partial and in-frame only. The sample yields roughly 250,000 clones, approximately 80% seen once. The clonotype comes from a woman between 50 and 59 years old with acute or convalescent COVID-19. This chain links TRBV6-2 or TRBV6-3 with TRBJ1-5; unclear D gene. Sequencing was done on a sample of peripheral blood. CDR3 nucleotide sequence: TGTGCCAGCAGTTACCCCGGGTCGCAGCATTTT. Translated: CASSYPGSQHF.